Below, 5 T cell receptor beta chains from the same sample are listed, as sequenced in a study of tumor and adjacent non-tumor tissue in lung cancer. The template was RNA from unsorted bulk tissue. This non-tumor lung sample came from over 3 cm beyond the tumor edge. TCRbeta libraries were built with three rounds of nested PCR, modified from ARM-PCR. TCRdb passed the multiplex PCR reads through MiXCR, listing each CDR3 protein once. The table includes 90,000 to 100,000 distinct CDR3 sequences, about 80% detected once. Sequences were obtained from distant non-tumor lung tissue. The source of these receptors is a man between 60 and 75 years old with small cell lung cancer.

The chain is built from TRBV29-1 and TRBJ1-2; unclear D gene. From germline, CDR1 is SQVTM and CDR2 ANQGSEA. This CDR3 region has 14 residues. Here the CDR3 reads CRVESRAEYYGYTF. CDR3 coding DNA: TGCAGGGTCGAGTCCCGGGCGGAGTACTATGGCTACACCTTC.

On this clonotype: One end of the junction varies from germline; a read error may be responsible. This sequence joins TRBV11-2 and TRBJ2-1, with TRBD2 matching over 10 bases. This CDR3 region has 15 residues. Germline CDR1 is SGHAT and CDR2 is FQNNGV. In nucleotides, the CDR3 is TGTGCTAGCAGCTTAGACCGTCTAGCGGGAGTGAAGCACTTCTTC. Its translation is CASSLDRLAGVKHFF. Variable domain in full (rest from reference TRBV11-2 and TRBJ2-1): EAGVAQSPRYKIIEKRQSVAFWCNPISGHATLYWYQQILGQGPKLLIQFQNNGVVDDSQLPKDRFSAERLKGVDSTLKIQPAKLEDSAVYLCASSLDRLAGVKHFFGPGTRLTVL.

There are many counts of this clonotype. J is TRBJ2-2 and V is TRBV6-5; D call uncertain. The CDR3 length is 15 residues. CDR1 and CDR2 from the germline V gene are MNHEY and SVGAGI. Trimming removed 2 bases from V and 1 base from J, with 8 bases in between. The CDR3 loop reads CASSYGGRNTGELFF. The CDR3 nucleotides read TGTGCCAGCAGTTACGGTGGCCGGAACACCGGGGAGCTGTTTTTT.

As for this clonotype: A read error is likely, as this CDR3 ends without the conserved phenylalanine or tryptophan. The V call is TRBV28, the J call TRBJ2-2, with 7 bases that match TRBD2. CDR1 MDHEN and CDR2 SYDVKM come from the germline V gene. The CDR3 contains 15 residues. CDR3 nucleotides: TGTACCAGCAGTTACAGCGGGATTTACACCGGGGAGCTGTTTTCT. It codes for CTSSYSGIYTGELFS.

This clonotype was recorded only once. An end of the junction differs from the germline gene, which may be a read error. The chain is built from TRBV12-3 or TRBV12-4 and TRBJ1-4, with 7 positions matching TRBD1. The CDR3 totals 15 residues. CDR3 sequence: CVSSYRTGIREKLFF. The CDR3 DNA reads as TGTGTCAGCAGTTATAGGACAGGTATTCGTGAAAAACTGTTTTTT.